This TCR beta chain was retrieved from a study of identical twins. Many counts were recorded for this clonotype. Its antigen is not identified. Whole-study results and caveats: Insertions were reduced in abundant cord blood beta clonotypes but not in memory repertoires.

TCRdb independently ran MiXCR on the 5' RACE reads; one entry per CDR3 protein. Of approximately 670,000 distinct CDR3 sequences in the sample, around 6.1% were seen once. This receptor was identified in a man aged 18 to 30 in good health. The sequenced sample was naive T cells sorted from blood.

This chain's CDR3 is CASSLGTGRIGEKLFF. Here the CDR3 DNA reads TGTGCCAGCAGTTTAGGGACAGGGCGAATAGGGGAAAAACTGTTTTTT. The V gene is TRBV12-3 or TRBV12-4, the J gene TRBJ1-4, with 8 bases identical to TRBD1. The trim removed 1 base at V and 8 bases at J, leaving 9 bases unmatched. The CDR3 has 16 amino acids.